The clone carrying this T cell receptor beta chain was counted many times. Its antigen is still unknown. This sample was included in a study of T cell repertoires in cytomegalovirus infection. On the study more broadly: CMV infection plus the matching HLA type was flagged by public TCR beta signatures.

TCRdb processed the reads anew with MiXCR; each CDR3 protein has one entry. This table holds under 200,000 distinct CDR3 sequences, less than 9.5% found once. Study findings and constraints: Dominant in the ex vivo response were TCR beta clonotypes restricted by HLA-C and specific for CMV. Identification of carriers of CMV plus the relevant HLA was achieved through cumulative public TCR beta family frequency.

Sample: PBMCs. The TCR sequence derives from a human donor in good health (CMV status not recorded). Some clones in this sample may be carry-over from other donors' samples.

CDR3 residues: CSAQPDVGSGANVLTF. CDR3 sequence (DNA): TGCAGTGCCCAGCCGGACGTAGGCTCTGGGGCCAACGTCCTGACTTTC. The chain employs TRBV20-1 and TRBJ2-6, with D unclear. Germline CDR1 and CDR2: DFQATT and SNEGSKA (reference sequence). V was trimmed by 6 bases and J by 0 bases, leaving 15 bases between them. This CDR3 spans 16 amino acids.